Presented here are 23 T cell receptor beta chains from one specimen sequenced in a study of response to subunit inactivated influenza vaccine. A single record per CDR3 protein comes from TCRdb applying MiXCR to the RT-PCR reads. The sample carries about 240,000 distinct CDR3 sequences, 10% to 15% recorded once. Here the sequenced sample was non-naive T cells sorted from PBMCs, taken 14 to 15 days before vaccination. These receptors were collected from a man in his forties or fifties who received an inactivated influenza vaccine.

This clonotype occurred many times. V usage is TRBV11-2 and J usage is TRBJ1-4; D is unresolved. Trimming took 2 bases from V and 0 from J, leaving 10 bases between them. Per the germline V gene, CDR1 is SGHAT and CDR2 is FQNNGV. This CDR3 has 16 amino acids. CDR3: CASSLYDKATNEKLFF. The CDR3 nucleotides read TGTGCCAGCAGCTTATATGATAAAGCAACTAATGAAAAACTGTTTTTT.

This clonotype was recorded a few times. The V gene is TRBV25-1, the J gene TRBJ1-4; a weak D match, TRBD1 (5 bases). The CDR3 covers 16 residues. V lost 3 bases and J 6 bases, leaving 17 bases between the germline ends. Germline-derived CDR1 and CDR2 are MGHDK and SYGVNS. The CDR3 reads CASSDRLTVQDEKLFF. DNA of the CDR3: TGTGCCAGCAGTGACCGACTGACCGTACAGGATGAAAAACTGTTTTTT.

This clonotype was found many times. The V gene is TRBV29-1, the J gene TRBJ2-7; 13 bases agree with TRBD2. Per germline, CDR1 SQVTM and CDR2 ANQGSEA. The CDR3 extends over 14 amino acids. V shed 7 bases and J 6 bases; nucleotides not matched to a gene: 9. Here the CDR3 DNA reads TGCAGCGGTCTAACTAGCGGGAGGGCCTCCGAGCAGTACTTC. It codes for CSGLTSGRASEQYF.

This clonotype was observed at least ten times. This chain uses TRBV6-5 with TRBJ2-7, with 7 bases that match TRBD2. V lost 2 bases and J lost 4; bases outside the gene matches: 11. CDR3 length: 16 residues. Germline CDR1 reads MNHEY; CDR2 reads SVGAGI. The CDR3 DNA reads as TGTGCCAGCAGTTACACCCAACTAGCGAGAGGTTACGAGCAGTACTTC. It codes for CASSYTQLARGYEQYF.

This clonotype has just a few counts. The V call is TRBV20-1, the J call TRBJ2-1; D remains ambiguous. Between the trimmed V and J ends, which lost 2 bases and 6 bases, there was a span of 14 bases. The CDR3 is made up of 14 amino acids. Germline lookup yields CDR1 DFQATT and CDR2 SNEGSKA (reference sequence). The CDR3 nucleotides read TGCAGTGCTAGATTTGGTGGATCCCTCAATGAGCAGTTCTTC. Protein sequence: CSARFGGSLNEQFF.

This clonotype was counted at least ten times. The genes are TRBV12-3 or TRBV12-4 and TRBJ2-2; D is possibly TRBD1 (5 bases). V was clipped by 3 bases and J by 7 bases, with 9 bases between them. The CDR3 has 13 amino acids. CDR3 bases: TGTGCCAGCAGTTTTGGGGCCGGCGGGGAGCTGTTTTTT. It codes for CASSFGAGGELFF.

This clonotype has ten or more counts. This chain connects TRBV27 to TRBJ2-5; D is perhaps TRBD1 or TRBD2 (6 bases each). Germline V gives CDR1 MNHEY, CDR2 SMNVEV (reference sequence). This CDR3 has 14 residues. The ends were cut back, 3 bases at V and 1 base at J, with 9 bases in the middle. The CDR3 nucleotides read TGTGCCAGCAGTTTTTCGGGGGCCCAAGAGACCCAGTACTTC. Its translation: CASSFSGAQETQYF.

This clonotype was counted between two and nine times. V gene TRBV28 combines with J gene TRBJ2-2; TRBD2 agrees at 13 bases. The CDR3 has 19 residues. From germline, CDR1 is MDHEN and CDR2 SYDVKM. V shed 1 base, J shed 0 bases, and the junction held 5 bases outside the gene matches. The CDR3 region has the DNA TGTGCCAGCAGTTTATTGGGACTAGCGGGACCCGCGAACACCGGGGAGCTGTTTTTT. Protein product: CASSLLGLAGPANTGELFF.

The genes are TRBV20-1 and TRBJ2-1, with 14 bases matching TRBD2. CDR3 size: 13 residues. The V and J ends lost 5 bases and 9 bases, in that order; junction bases with no gene match: 3. The V gene's germline CDR1 is DFQATT and CDR2 SNEGSKA (reference sequence). In nucleotides, the CDR3 is TGCAGTGCTGGGGGACTAGCGGGGGTTGAGCAGTTCTTC. The encoded protein is CSAGGLAGVEQFF.

This clonotype was seen ten or more times. This chain uses TRBV13 with TRBJ2-1; maybe TRBD2 (6 bases). Per germline, CDR1 PRHDT and CDR2 FYEKMQ (reference sequence). The V gene lost 8 bases and the J gene lost 7 bases, with 30 bases spanning the gap. The CDR3 covers 18 residues. The CDR3 region has the DNA TGTGCCAGCCACCTGAGGAGGGGTACTAGGGCGGTACAAAATGAGCAGTTCTTC. Its protein is CASHLRRGTRAVQNEQFF.

This clonotype was detected many times. CDR3 sequence (DNA): TGTGCCAGCAGCCAAGACTCGATAAACTCCTACAATGAGCAGTTCTTC. Amino acids: CASSQDSINSYNEQFF. The chain couples TRBV7-8 to TRBJ2-1; D gene ambiguous. The germline gives CDR1 SGHVS, CDR2 FQNEAQ. The CDR3 contains 16 residues. Trimming cost V 5 bases and J 0 bases, with 14 bases left between them.

This clonotype has ten or more counts. The chain links TRBV5-1 to TRBJ1-1; unclear D gene. The CDR3 consists of 14 residues. The V end was cut by 0 bases, the J end by 5 bases, with 11 bases between. CDR1 is SGHRS and CDR2 is YFSETQ in the germline V gene. The CDR3: CASSLEPLRTEAFF. The CDR3 DNA reads TGCGCCAGCAGCTTGGAACCCCTGAGGACTGAAGCTTTCTTT.

The chain joins TRBV6-2 or TRBV6-3 to TRBJ2-4; maybe TRBD1 (6 bases). CDR1 and CDR2 (germline): MNHEY, SVGEGT. V shed 6 bases and J shed 0 bases, with 15 bases lying between them. The CDR3 loop spans 16 amino acids. The CDR3 region has the DNA TGTGCCAGCAGCCACGGACAGTTACTAGCCAAAAACATTCAGTACTTC. Its protein product is CASSHGQLLAKNIQYF.

There are many counts of this clonotype. The rearrangement links TRBV5-1 to TRBJ1-5, with D possibly TRBD1 on 6 matching bases. The CDR3 totals 15 residues. Germline assignment: CDR1 SGHRS and CDR2 YFSETQ. Deletions cut 7 bases from V and 0 bases from J, with 14 bases between. The CDR3 spells CASRGGPYSNQPQHF. CDR3 DNA sequence: TGCGCCAGCCGTGGGGGCCCTTATAGCAATCAGCCCCAGCATTTT.

This clonotype was picked up many times. The chain carries TRBV5-1 and TRBJ2-3; D possibly corresponds to TRBD1 (6 bases). Trimming took 5 bases from V and 1 from J, leaving 17 bases between them. Germline assignment: CDR1 SGHRS and CDR2 YFSETQ. This CDR3 comprises 16 residues. The chain's CDR3 is CASRREGGRGTDTQYF. CDR3 DNA sequence: TGCGCCAGCAGACGGGAAGGGGGAAGGGGCACAGATACGCAGTATTTT.

This clonotype has only a few counts. In DNA form, the CDR3 reads TGTGCCAGCAGCTTAGCGAGGGATAAAAACTATGGCTACACCTTC. Translating it yields CASSLARDKNYGYTF. This chain links TRBV7-2 with TRBJ1-2; D uncertain. Germline-derived CDR1 and CDR2 are SGHTA and FQGNSA. V was clipped by 0 bases and J by 2 bases, with 10 bases between them. This CDR3 region has 15 residues.

Only one count was recorded for this clonotype. This sequence may be a read error, since a much larger clone differs from it by one base. The rearrangement links TRBV6-2 or TRBV6-3 to TRBJ2-7; D call uncertain. This CDR3 has 12 residues. Germline CDR1 and CDR2: MNHEY and SVGEGT. Here the CDR3 DNA reads TGTGCCAGCAGTTATGGCGTCTACGAGAAGTACTTC. Its protein is CASSYGVYEKYF.

The chain recombines TRBV5-1 with TRBJ1-6; no definite D call. The CDR3 is 14 residues long. Trimming cost V 4 bases and J 7 bases, with 12 bases left between them. The germline V gene encodes CDR1 SGHRS and CDR2 YFSETQ. For the CDR3, the DNA is TGCGCCAGCAGCGTGCAGGACCAAAATTCACCCCTCCACTTT. It is translated as CASSVQDQNSPLHF.

The table lists this clonotype with a count of one. Just one base apart from a much larger clone, this may be a read error. V is TRBV12-3 or TRBV12-4 and J is TRBJ1-1; 7 positions match TRBD1. V lost 2 bases, J lost 5 bases, and 8 bases stayed unmatched. CDR3 length: 15 amino acids. The CDR3 loop is CASSLQGGGKTEAFF. The CDR3 DNA sequence: TGTGCCAGCAGTTTACAGGGGGGAGGAAAGACTGAAGCTTTCTTT.

The table lists this clonotype with a few counts. The V gene is TRBV5-4, the J gene TRBJ1-2, with 11 positions matching TRBD1. Per the germline V gene, CDR1 is SGHNT and CDR2 is YYREEE (reference sequence). V shed 4 bases, J shed 2 bases, and the junction held 7 bases outside the gene matches. CDR3 length: 16 residues. In DNA, the CDR3 is TGTGCCAGCAGCCCCACCGGGACAGGGGGGAACTATGGCTACACCTTC. It codes for CASSPTGTGGNYGYTF.

This clonotype was seen only a few times. This chain connects TRBV6-2 or TRBV6-3 to TRBJ2-3; D unclear. This CDR3 comprises 12 residues. V was trimmed by 0 bases and J by 7 bases, leaving 5 bases between them. CDR1 is MNHEY, CDR2 SVGEGT, per germline. As DNA, the CDR3 is TGTGCCAGCAGTTACTCGCAAAATACGCAGTATTTT. Amino acid sequence: CASSYSQNTQYF.

This clonotype was observed a few times. This chain joins TRBV6-5 and TRBJ1-5; no clear D. Between the trimmed V and J ends, which lost 0 bases and 0 bases, there was a span of 6 bases. The CDR3 is made up of 15 amino acids. The germline gives CDR1 MNHEY, CDR2 SVGAGI. The chain's CDR3 is CASSYSTDSNQPQHF. The CDR3 coding sequence is TGTGCCAGCAGTTACTCGACGGATAGCAATCAGCCCCAGCATTTT.

In its sample, this clonotype was seen many times. The rearrangement joins TRBV5-5 to TRBJ1-6, with D unclear. Germline CDR1 is SGHKS and CDR2 is YYEKEE (reference sequence). V was trimmed by 4 bases and J by 8 bases, leaving 10 bases between them. CDR3 length: 13 residues. The DNA of the CDR3 is TGTGCCAGCAGCCGCCAACCAGATTCACCCCTCCACTTT. This sequence encodes CASSRQPDSPLHF.